This T cell receptor (beta chain) was sequenced during a study of blood T cell repertoires in COVID-19. The length of the CDR3 is 16 residues. The ends were cut back, 6 bases at V and 11 bases at J, with 23 bases in the middle. The V gene's germline CDR1 is LNHDA and CDR2 SQIVND (reference sequence). Source study methods: Using reference gene primer amplification, nucleated cell counts were estimated. Assay: immunoSEQ multiplex PCR; the TCRdb copy retains only in-frame clones and omits some. For V, J and clone size, that table is used; D and trimming come from the DNA. The sample carries roughly 200,000 clones, about 85% recorded once.

This clonotype was obtained from an elderly woman with acute or convalescent COVID-19. V is TRBV19 and J is TRBJ1-6, with a weak D call TRBD1 (6 bases). The sample consisted of peripheral blood. For the CDR3, the DNA is TGTGCCAGTAGCCTTTCTACGGGACATTCCCCGCCACCCCTCCACTTT. Protein sequence: CASSLSTGHSPPPLHF.